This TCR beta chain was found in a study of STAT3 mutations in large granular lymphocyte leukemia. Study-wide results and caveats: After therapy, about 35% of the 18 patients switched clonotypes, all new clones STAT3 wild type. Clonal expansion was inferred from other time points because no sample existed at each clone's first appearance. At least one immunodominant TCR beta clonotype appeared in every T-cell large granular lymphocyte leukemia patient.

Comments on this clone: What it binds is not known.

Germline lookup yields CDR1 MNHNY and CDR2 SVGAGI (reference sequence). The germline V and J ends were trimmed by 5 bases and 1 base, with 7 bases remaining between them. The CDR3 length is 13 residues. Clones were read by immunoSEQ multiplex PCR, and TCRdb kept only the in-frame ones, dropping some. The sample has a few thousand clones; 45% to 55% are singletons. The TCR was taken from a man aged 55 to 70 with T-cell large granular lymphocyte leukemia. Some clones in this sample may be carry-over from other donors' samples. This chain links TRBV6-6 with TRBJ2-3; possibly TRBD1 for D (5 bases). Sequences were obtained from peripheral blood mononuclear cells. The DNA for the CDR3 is TGTGCCAGCAGTCCCAGGGGCACAGATACGCAGTATTTT. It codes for CASSPRGTDTQYF.